One sample yielded the 32 T cell receptor beta chains listed below, sequenced in a study of blood T cell repertoires in COVID-19. TCRdb's copy holds only in-frame clones and misses some; the assay was immunoSEQ multiplex PCR. The table shows tens of thousands of clones, with 90% to 95% occurring only once. The sequenced material came from peripheral blood. These receptors were obtained from a human donor in a cohort sampled during active COVID-19.

This rearrangement joins TRBV9 to TRBJ2-3, with 9 bases that match TRBD2. Unmatched junction bases numbered 15, after V lost 4 bases and J lost 9 bases. The germline CDR1 and CDR2 sequences are SGDLS and YYNGEE. The CDR3 contains 16 residues. This CDR3 is CASSSTFGGGAETQYF. DNA of the CDR3: TGTGCCAGCAGCTCAACTTTTGGCGGGGGGGCCGAAACGCAGTATTTT.

The chain carries TRBV5-4 and TRBJ2-1, with 8 bases that match TRBD2. The J segment lost 4 bases and the V segment lost 3 bases, leaving 12 bases of the junction unmatched. Germline-derived CDR1 and CDR2 are SGHNT and YYREEE (reference sequence). This CDR3 has 17 residues. The CDR3 DNA reads as TGTGCCAGCAGCTACCCGCGGACGGGGGGGCGATACAATGAGCAGTTCTTC. It encodes CASSYPRTGGRYNEQFF.

V usage is TRBV5-6 and J usage is TRBJ2-1; tentatively, D is TRBD2 (5 bases). Trimming shortened V by 2 bases and J by 0 bases, and 15 bases separated the two germline ends. This CDR3 region has 17 residues. Per the germline V gene, CDR1 is SGHDT and CDR2 is YYEEEE. CDR3 DNA sequence: TGTGCCAGCAGCTTTGGCGGGTCTATGAGCTCCTACAATGAGCAGTTCTTC. Protein product: CASSFGGSMSSYNEQFF.

The chain is built from TRBV5-1 and TRBJ1-4, with D perhaps TRBD1 (6 bases). This CDR3 has 14 residues. In germline, CDR1 is SGHRS, CDR2 YFSETQ. The germline V and J ends were trimmed by 0 bases and 7 bases, with 10 bases remaining between them. This CDR3 is CASSLEGDSEKLFF. CDR3 nucleotides: TGCGCCAGCAGCTTGGAGGGGGATAGTGAAAAACTGTTTTTT.

V is TRBV28 and J is TRBJ2-1; D is perhaps TRBD2 (6 bases). The CDR3 runs to 14 residues. The V gene's germline CDR1 is MDHEN and CDR2 SYDVKM. V shed 0 bases and J shed 13 bases, with 16 bases lying between them. This chain's CDR3 is CASSLWANRDCQFF. The CDR3 nucleotides are TGTGCCAGCAGTTTATGGGCCAACCGGGACTGCCAGTTCTTC.

Only a few counts were recorded for this clone. This chain links TRBV28 with TRBJ2-1, with TRBD2 matching over 8 bases. From germline, CDR1 is MDHEN and CDR2 SYDVKM. V trimming: 5 bases; J trimming: 10 bases; junction bases outside the gene matches: 13. This CDR3 is 15 amino acids long. For the CDR3, the DNA is TGTGCCAGCAGTCCCGCGGCCGGGACTAGACGGGAGCAGTTCTTC. Its protein product is CASSPAAGTRREQFF.

The J gene is TRBJ2-1, the V gene TRBV12-2; the table's D call, TRBD1, was not checked against the DNA. TRBV12-2 is marked as a pseudogene. The CDR3 sequence is 15 residues long. DNA of the CDR3: TGTGCAAGTCGCCCAGACAGGGGATTCTACAATGAGCAGTTCTTC. The encoded protein is CASRPDRGFYNEQFF.

The table lists this clone with a count of one. The chain has TRBV18 and TRBJ2-5, with 9 nucleotides matching TRBD2. This CDR3 contains 13 residues. Germline CDR1 KGHSH, CDR2 LQKENI. Trimming cost V 8 bases and J 1 base; bases outside gene matches: 2. The DNA of the CDR3 is TGTGCCAGCCAAGCGGGAGGCCAAGAGACCCAGTACTTC. Translating it yields CASQAGGQETQYF.

The CDR3 DNA is TGTGCCAGCAGTTGGGGAGTAAATAGCAATCAGCCCCAGCATTTT. Translated: CASSWGVNSNQPQHF. The rearrangement uses TRBV6-2 or TRBV6-3 and TRBJ1-5; D gene unclear. V shed 4 bases and J shed 0 bases, with 10 bases lying between them. The germline CDR1 and CDR2 sequences are MNHEY and SVGEGT. This CDR3 spans 15 amino acids.

The J gene is TRBJ1-1, the V gene TRBV15; D unclear. Per the germline V gene, CDR1 is LNHNV and CDR2 is YYDKDF (reference sequence). The CDR3 spans 13 residues. Trimming took off 0 bases at V and 3 bases at J, with 5 bases between the two ends. CDR3 DNA sequence: TGTGCCACCAGCAGAGATTCGGACACTGAAGCTTTCTTT. Translating gives CATSRDSDTEAFF.

This clone was detected a few times. This rearrangement joins TRBV7-9 to TRBJ1-2, with D possibly matching TRBD1 (6 bases). V lost 1 base and J 2 bases, leaving 11 bases between the germline ends. Germline-derived CDR1 and CDR2 are SEHNR and FQNEAQ (reference sequence). The CDR3 is made up of 15 amino acids. CDR3 loop: CASSLGETGNYGYTF. In nucleotides, the CDR3 is TGTGCCAGCAGCTTAGGTGAAACAGGGAACTATGGCTACACCTTC.

The DNA for the CDR3 is TGCAGCGTTGATGGCCCGGGACTTGAGCAGTTCTTC. It specifies CSVDGPGLEQFF. This rearrangement joins TRBV29-1 to TRBJ2-1; TRBD2 might be the D (6 bases). Per the germline V gene, CDR1 is SQVTM and CDR2 is ANQGSEA. Deletions cut 3 bases from V and 9 bases from J, with 12 bases between. The CDR3 length is 12 residues.

V and J are TRBV28 and TRBJ1-5; D is possibly TRBD1 (6 bases). Trimming removed 6 bases at V and 8 bases at J, with 20 bases between. CDR3 size: 15 residues. Looked up from germline, CDR1 is MDHEN and CDR2 is SYDVKM. CDR3 region: CASRPAGAGFEPQHF. DNA of the CDR3: TGTGCCAGCAGGCCTGCAGGGGCGGGTTTTGAGCCCCAGCATTTT.

Here the CDR3 reads CASSPTALSGSYNEQFF. The CDR3 bases are TGTGCCAGCAGCCCAACGGCTCTCTCGGGGTCCTACAATGAGCAGTTCTTC. This sequence joins TRBV7-3 and TRBJ2-1; maybe TRBD2 (5 bases). The CDR3 is made up of 17 amino acids. The germline CDR1 and CDR2 sequences are SGHTA and FQGTGA. Between the trimmed V and J ends, which lost 5 bases and 1 base, there was a span of 18 bases.

In its sample, this clone was seen once. V usage is TRBV13 and J usage is TRBJ2-3; maybe TRBD1 (6 bases). The germline V and J ends were trimmed by 0 bases and 2 bases, with 21 bases remaining between them. The CDR3 runs to 19 residues. Germline V lookup: CDR1 PRHDT, CDR2 FYEKMQ (reference sequence). The CDR3: CASSLGGRGGNLITDTQYF. CDR3 nucleotide sequence: TGTGCCAGCAGCTTAGGCGGTAGAGGGGGAAACCTAATCACAGATACGCAGTATTTT.

This chain links TRBV28 with TRBJ1-1; weak D call: TRBD1 (5 bases). Trimming left V 6 bases short and J 10 bases short, with 15 bases between. This CDR3 contains 12 residues. Germline V CDR1 and CDR2: MDHEN, SYDVKM. The DNA of the CDR3 is TGTGCCAGCAGACGACAGCCGGAGGGAGCTTTCTTT. It is translated as CASRRQPEGAFF.

This chain connects TRBV7-9 to TRBJ1-1, with a possible D match to TRBD1 (5 bases). Trimming left V 8 bases short and J 0 bases short, with 16 bases between. The length of the CDR3 is 15 residues. CDR1 and CDR2 (germline): SEHNR, FQNEAQ (reference sequence). Written as DNA, the CDR3 is TGTGCCAGCCTCCCCCTCCGGGGGTTGAACACTGAAGCTTTCTTT. Translated: CASLPLRGLNTEAFF.

The CDR3, as DNA: TGTGCCAGCTCACTTAGCACTAGCGGGCCGAACACCGGGGAGCTGTTTTTT. It encodes CASSLSTSGPNTGELFF. The chain employs TRBV18 and TRBJ2-2; TRBD2 matches at 9 bases. CDR3 size: 17 residues. Germline V gives CDR1 KGHSH, CDR2 LQKENI. Trimming at V came to 4 bases and at J to 0 bases, leaving 6 bases not matched to a gene.

This rearrangement joins TRBV25-1 to TRBJ2-7; TRBD1 aligns across 7 bases. The CDR3 is made up of 15 amino acids. After removal of 8 bases from V and 3 bases from J, the junction contained 13 bases not matched to a gene. Germline CDR1 is MGHDK and CDR2 is SYGVNS. The CDR3, as DNA: TGTGCCAGCGGGTCACCCCGGGACAGAGGCTACGAGCAGTACTTC. This encodes CASGSPRDRGYEQYF.

The rearrangement links TRBV6-5 to TRBJ1-2; tentative D call: TRBD1 (6 bases). Trimming shortened V by 4 bases and J by 0 bases, and 12 bases separated the two germline ends. CDR3 length equals 15 residues. Germline assignment: CDR1 MNHEY and CDR2 SVGAGI. For the CDR3, the DNA is TGTGCCAGCAGTTCCCGGACAGCTGCTAACTATGGCTACACCTTC. It codes for CASSSRTAANYGYTF.

The chain employs TRBV5-1 and TRBJ2-1; a possible D gene is TRBD1 (6 bases). The CDR3 sequence is 14 residues long. Germline V gives CDR1 SGHRS, CDR2 YFSETQ. Trimming cost V 4 bases and J 5 bases, with 13 bases left between them. Here the CDR3 DNA reads TGCGCCAGCAGCCCCCAGGGGATAAACAATGAGCAGTTCTTC. The encoded protein is CASSPQGINNEQFF.

The chain links TRBV9 to TRBJ2-2; D is perhaps TRBD1 (6 bases). V lost 3 bases, J lost 4 bases, and 10 bases lay in between. The length of the CDR3 is 14 residues. CDR1 and CDR2 (germline): SGDLS, YYNGEE. This CDR3 reads CASSGTGSTGELFF. For the CDR3, the DNA is TGTGCCAGCAGCGGAACAGGGTCCACCGGGGAGCTGTTTTTT.

This clone was seen just once. This chain links TRBV7-2 with TRBJ2-7, with D unclear. V lost 2 bases to trimming and J lost 6 bases, with 20 bases between them. Per germline, CDR1 SGHTA and CDR2 FQGNSA. The CDR3 loop spans 16 amino acids. The CDR3 DNA follows: TGTGCCAGCAGCTTATCCGAATTTATAGTTAATGGCGAGCAGTACTTC. This encodes CASSLSEFIVNGEQYF.

The chain recombines TRBV5-6 with TRBJ1-3; D might be TRBD1 (6 bases). Germline CDR1 reads SGHDT; CDR2 reads YYEEEE. This CDR3 is 15 amino acids long. Trimming removed 5 bases at V and 0 bases at J, with 12 bases between. The CDR3 nucleotides are TGTGCCAGCAGACTTACAGGGATCTCTGGAAACACCATATATTTT. Translated: CASRLTGISGNTIYF.

The chain recombines TRBV27 with TRBJ2-6; D not certain. From germline, CDR1 is MNHEY and CDR2 SMNVEV (reference sequence). Trimming took off 3 bases at V and 0 bases at J, with 6 bases between the two ends. The CDR3 has 15 amino acids. In DNA, the CDR3 is TGTGCCAGCAGTTTCTCCTTCTCTGGGGCCAACGTCCTGACTTTC. Protein sequence: CASSFSFSGANVLTF.

In its sample, this clone was seen once. Here the CDR3 DNA reads TGTGCCAGCAGTTCACCATCTAGCGGCTCCTACAATGAGCAGTTCTTC. This codes for CASSSPSSGSYNEQFF. V gene TRBV28 combines with J gene TRBJ2-1; 7 bases align to TRBD2. The length of the CDR3 is 16 residues. With V trimmed by 4 bases and J by 0 bases, 6 bases remained unmatched. The germline V gene has CDR1 MDHEN and CDR2 SYDVKM.

The V call is TRBV24-1, the J call TRBJ1-5; D call uncertain. The CDR3 length is 13 residues. Germline V gives CDR1 KGHDR, CDR2 SFDVKD. The V end lost 4 bases, the J end lost 5 bases, and 8 bases lay between the germline ends. The CDR3 here is CATSDRNDQPQHF. The CDR3 DNA reads as TGTGCCACCAGTGACAGGAATGATCAGCCCCAGCATTTT.

V gene TRBV2 combines with J gene TRBJ2-1; 8 bases line up with TRBD1. Germline CDR1 and CDR2: SNHLY and FYNNEI. The CDR3 totals 15 residues. The ends lost 2 bases at V and 2 bases at J; junction bases unmatched: 2. The CDR3 reads CASSEQGAAYNEQFF. CDR3 DNA sequence: TGTGCCAGCAGTGAACAGGGGGCTGCCTACAATGAGCAGTTCTTC.

The V call is TRBV19, the J call TRBJ2-1; 10 nucleotides agree with TRBD2. Germline assignment: CDR1 LNHDA and CDR2 SQIVND (reference sequence). V lost 5 bases and J lost 7; bases outside the gene matches: 5. CDR3 length equals 14 residues. For the CDR3, the DNA is TGTGCCAGTAGTCGGAGCGGGGGGGCGAATGAGCAGTTCTTC. As protein: CASSRSGGANEQFF.

This chain links TRBV7-2 with TRBJ2-3, with 7 nucleotides matching TRBD2. The CDR3 is 16 amino acids. V was pared by 0 bases and J by 4 bases, with 7 bases of the junction left unmatched. Per germline, CDR1 SGHTA and CDR2 FQGNSA. CDR3 nucleotide sequence: TGTGCCAGCAGCTTAGCATTGGGGGGGAGTGCAGATACGCAGTATTTT. Translating it yields CASSLALGGSADTQYF. Variable domain in full (rest from reference TRBV7-2 and TRBJ2-3): GAGVSQSPSNKVTEKGKDVELRCDPISGHTALYWYRQSLGQGLEFLIYFQGNSAPDKSGLPSDRFSAERTGGSVSTLTIQRTQQEDSAVYLCASSLALGGSADTQYFGPGTRLTVL.

The chain joins TRBV7-3 to TRBJ2-1, with D possibly TRBD2 on 6 matching bases. The CDR3 spans 15 residues. Germline V CDR1 and CDR2: SGHTA, FQGTGA. Trimming pared 10 bases from V and 4 bases from J, leaving 20 bases between. Here the CDR3 DNA reads TGTGCCAAATCTATTAGTTGGGGGGATTACAATGAGCAGTTCTTC. It is translated as CAKSISWGDYNEQFF.

This sequence joins TRBV2 and TRBJ1-5; possibly TRBD1 for D (5 bases). V dropped 4 bases and J dropped 0 bases, with 16 bases sitting between them. The CDR3 is 17 amino acids. In germline, CDR1 is SNHLY, CDR2 FYNNEI. The CDR3: CASSALPPTDSNQPQHF. CDR3 nucleotides: TGTGCCAGCAGTGCCCTCCCCCCGACAGATAGCAATCAGCCCCAGCATTTT. Supplemented by reference TRBV2 and TRBJ1-5, the full variable domain reads EPEVTQTPSHQVTQMGQEVILRCVPISNHLYFYWYRQILGQKVEFLVSFYNNEISEKSEIFDDQFSVERPDGSNFTLKIRSTKLEDSAMYFCASSALPPTDSNQPQHFGDGTRLSIL.